Below, 2 T cell receptor beta chains from the same sample are listed, as sequenced in a study of early T cells in non-severe SARS-CoV-2 infection (dated by TCRdb to the early 2020s). Receptors were amplified or captured by 5' RACE. The run used a NextSeq 500. Starting from the raw public reads, TCRdb applied fastp trimming at Q25, assembled clones with MiXCR and retained in-frame beta chains. Identical CDR3 protein sequences are pooled into one entry, listed with their most common genes and DNA. Across this sample there are approximately 32,000 distinct CDR3 sequences, with 3.9% seen only once. In total, the top ten clones hold about 7.5% of the sample. Material: whole blood. These receptors came from an adult who was a healthcare worker with PCR-confirmed SARS-CoV-2 infection or an uninfected control (not recorded which).

The sample holds many counts of this clonotype. The chain is built from TRBV24-1 and TRBJ1-1, with D unclear. Looked up from germline, CDR1 is KGHDR and CDR2 is SFDVKD. This CDR3 spans 13 amino acids. Trimming removed 0 bases from V and 4 bases from J, with 5 bases in between. The CDR3 loop reads CATSDLGLTEAFF. DNA of the CDR3: TGTGCCACCAGTGATTTGGGCCTCACTGAAGCTTTCTTT.

This clonotype was counted at least ten times. This chain joins TRBV19 and TRBJ1-5, with D perhaps TRBD1 (6 bases). The CDR3 extends over 16 amino acids. Germline CDR1 reads LNHDA; CDR2 reads SQIVND (reference sequence). Trimming took off 7 bases at V and 2 bases at J, with 18 bases between the two ends. CDR3 bases: TGTGCCAGTACCCCCCGGGGGCGAGGGGGCAATCAGCCCCAGCATTTT. This translates into CASTPRGRGGNQPQHF.